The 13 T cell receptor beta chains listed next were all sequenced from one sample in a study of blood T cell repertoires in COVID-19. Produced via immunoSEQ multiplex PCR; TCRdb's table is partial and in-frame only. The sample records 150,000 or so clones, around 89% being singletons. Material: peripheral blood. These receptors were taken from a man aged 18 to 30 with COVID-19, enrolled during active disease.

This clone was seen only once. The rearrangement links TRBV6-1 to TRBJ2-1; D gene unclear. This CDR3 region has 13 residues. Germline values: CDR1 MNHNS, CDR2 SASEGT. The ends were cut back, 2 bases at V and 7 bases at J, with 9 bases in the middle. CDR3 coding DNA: TGTGCCAGCAGTGAATTGGTACTAAATGAGCAGTTCTTC. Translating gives CASSELVLNEQFF.

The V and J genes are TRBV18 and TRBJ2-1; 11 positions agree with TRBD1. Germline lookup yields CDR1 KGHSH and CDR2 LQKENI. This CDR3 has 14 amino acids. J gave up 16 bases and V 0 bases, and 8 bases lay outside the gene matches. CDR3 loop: CASSPPGQGGVRFF. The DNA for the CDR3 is TGTGCCAGCTCACCACCGGGACAGGGGGGAGTACGATTCTTC.

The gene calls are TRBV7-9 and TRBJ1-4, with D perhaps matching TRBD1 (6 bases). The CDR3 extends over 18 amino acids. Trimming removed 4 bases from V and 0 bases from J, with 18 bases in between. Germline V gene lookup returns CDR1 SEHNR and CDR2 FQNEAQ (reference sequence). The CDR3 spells CASSSRQASVATNEKLFF. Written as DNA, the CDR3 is TGTGCCAGCAGCTCTAGACAGGCTTCAGTTGCAACTAATGAAAAACTGTTTTTT. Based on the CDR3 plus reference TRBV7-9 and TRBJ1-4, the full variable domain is DTGVSQNPRHKITKRGQNVTFRCDPISEHNRLYWYRQTLGQGPEFLTYFQNEAQLEKSRLLSDRFSAERPKGSFSTLEIQRTEQGDSAMYLCASSSRQASVATNEKLFFGSGTQLSVL.

This CDR3 is CAWRDRTYEQYF. CDR3 sequence (DNA): TGTGCCTGGAGGGACAGGACCTACGAGCAGTACTTC. The V gene is TRBV30, the J gene TRBJ2-7, with TRBD1 matching over 7 bases. The CDR3 contains 12 residues. Germline V CDR1 and CDR2: GTSNPN, SVGIG (reference sequence). The junction had 1 base not matched to a gene; V was cut back by 3 bases and J by 2 bases.

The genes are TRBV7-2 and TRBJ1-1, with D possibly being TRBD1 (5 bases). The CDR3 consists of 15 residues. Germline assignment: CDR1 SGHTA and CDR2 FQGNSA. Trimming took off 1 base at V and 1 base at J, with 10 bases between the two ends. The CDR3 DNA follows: TGTGCCAGCAGCTTAGACGGGGGAGAGAACACTGAAGCTTTCTTT. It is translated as CASSLDGGENTEAFF.

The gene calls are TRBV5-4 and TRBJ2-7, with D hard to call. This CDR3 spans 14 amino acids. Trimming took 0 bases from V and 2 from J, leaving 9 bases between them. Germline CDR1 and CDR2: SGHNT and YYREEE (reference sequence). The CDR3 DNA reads TGTGCCAGCAGCTTGGGTACAGAAACCTACGAGCAGTACTTC. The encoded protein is CASSLGTETYEQYF.

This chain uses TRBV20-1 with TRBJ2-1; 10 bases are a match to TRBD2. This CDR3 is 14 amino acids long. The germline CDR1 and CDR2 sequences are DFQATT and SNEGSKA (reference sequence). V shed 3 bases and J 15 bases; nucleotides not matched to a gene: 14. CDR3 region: CSASGSGRALLGFF. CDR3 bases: TGCAGTGCTAGTGGGAGCGGGAGGGCCCTCTTAGGGTTCTTC.

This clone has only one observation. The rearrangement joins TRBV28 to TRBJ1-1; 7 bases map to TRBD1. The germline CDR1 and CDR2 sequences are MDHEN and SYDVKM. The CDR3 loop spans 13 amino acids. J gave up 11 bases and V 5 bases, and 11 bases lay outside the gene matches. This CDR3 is CASSRQGAARAFF. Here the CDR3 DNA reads TGTGCCAGCAGTCGACAGGGCGCCGCAAGGGCTTTCTTT.

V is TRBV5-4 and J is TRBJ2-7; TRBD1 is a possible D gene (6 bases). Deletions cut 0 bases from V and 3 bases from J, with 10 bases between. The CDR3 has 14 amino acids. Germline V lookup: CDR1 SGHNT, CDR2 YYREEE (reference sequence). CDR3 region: CASSLGDKFYEQYF. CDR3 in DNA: TGTGCCAGCAGCTTGGGGGACAAGTTCTACGAGCAGTACTTC.

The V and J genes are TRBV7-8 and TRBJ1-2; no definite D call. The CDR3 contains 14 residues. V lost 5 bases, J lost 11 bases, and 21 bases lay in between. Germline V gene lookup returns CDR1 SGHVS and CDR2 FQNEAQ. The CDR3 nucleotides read TGTGCCAGCAGCACTATGACCCCGCTTGCGCGGTACACCTTC. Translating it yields CASSTMTPLARYTF.

For the CDR3, the DNA is TGTGCCAGCCAGGACAGCCTCACTTACTATGGCTACACCTTC. Translating gives CASQDSLTYYGYTF. The chain uses TRBV6-5 and TRBJ1-2; D is perhaps TRBD1 (6 bases). The CDR3 contains 14 residues. The V end lost 8 bases, the J end lost 3 bases, and 16 bases lay between the germline ends. The germline CDR1 and CDR2 sequences are MNHEY and SVGAGI.

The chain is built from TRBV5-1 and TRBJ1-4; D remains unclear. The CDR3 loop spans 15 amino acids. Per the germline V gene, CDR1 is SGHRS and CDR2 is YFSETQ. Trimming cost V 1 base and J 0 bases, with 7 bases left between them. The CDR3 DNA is TGCGCCAGCAGCTTGATTCCCGCAACTAATGAAAAACTGTTTTTT. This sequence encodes CASSLIPATNEKLFF.

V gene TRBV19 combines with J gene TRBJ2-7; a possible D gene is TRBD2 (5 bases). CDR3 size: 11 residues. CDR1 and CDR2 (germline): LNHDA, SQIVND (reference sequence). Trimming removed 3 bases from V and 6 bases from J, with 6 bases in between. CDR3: CASSMGAEQYF. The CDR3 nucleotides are TGTGCCAGTAGTATGGGAGCCGAGCAGTACTTC.